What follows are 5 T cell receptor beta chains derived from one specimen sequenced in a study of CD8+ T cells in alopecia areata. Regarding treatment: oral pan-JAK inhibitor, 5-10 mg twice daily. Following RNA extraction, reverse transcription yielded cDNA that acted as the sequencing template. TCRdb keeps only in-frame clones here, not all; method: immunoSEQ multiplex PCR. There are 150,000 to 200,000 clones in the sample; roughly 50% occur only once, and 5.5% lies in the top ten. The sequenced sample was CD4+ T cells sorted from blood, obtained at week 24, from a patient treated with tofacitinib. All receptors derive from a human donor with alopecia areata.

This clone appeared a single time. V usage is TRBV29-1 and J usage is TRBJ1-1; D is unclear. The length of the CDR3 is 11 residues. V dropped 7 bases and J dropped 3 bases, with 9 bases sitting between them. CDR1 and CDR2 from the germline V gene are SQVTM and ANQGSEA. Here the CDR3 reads CSDRGHTEAFF. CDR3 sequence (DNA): TGCAGCGACAGAGGGCACACTGAAGCTTTCTTT. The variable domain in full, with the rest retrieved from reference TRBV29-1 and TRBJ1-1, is SAVISQKPSRDICQRGTSLTIQCQVDSQVTMMFWYRQQPGQSLTLIATANQGSEATYESGFVIDKFPISRPNLTFSTLTVSNMSPEDSSIYLCSDRGHTEAFFGQGTRLTVV.

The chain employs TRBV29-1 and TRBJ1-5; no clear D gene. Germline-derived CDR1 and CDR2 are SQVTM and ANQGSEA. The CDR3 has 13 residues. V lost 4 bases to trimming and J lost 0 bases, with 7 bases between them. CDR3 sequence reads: CSVAGNSNQPQHF. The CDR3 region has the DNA TGCAGCGTTGCGGGGAATAGCAATCAGCCCCAGCATTTT.

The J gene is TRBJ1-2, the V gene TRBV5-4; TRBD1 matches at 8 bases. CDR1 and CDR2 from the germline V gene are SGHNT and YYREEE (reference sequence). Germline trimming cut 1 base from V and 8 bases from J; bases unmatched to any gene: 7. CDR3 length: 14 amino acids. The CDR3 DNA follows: TGTGCCAGCAGCTTGACTCTAACAGGGGGAGGCTACACCTTC. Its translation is CASSLTLTGGGYTF.

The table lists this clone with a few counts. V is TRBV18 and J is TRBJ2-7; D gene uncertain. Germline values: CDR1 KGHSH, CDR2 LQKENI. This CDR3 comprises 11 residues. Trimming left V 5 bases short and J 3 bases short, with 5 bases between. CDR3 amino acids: CASSSRYEQYF. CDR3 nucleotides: TGTGCCAGCTCATCACGCTACGAGCAGTACTTC.

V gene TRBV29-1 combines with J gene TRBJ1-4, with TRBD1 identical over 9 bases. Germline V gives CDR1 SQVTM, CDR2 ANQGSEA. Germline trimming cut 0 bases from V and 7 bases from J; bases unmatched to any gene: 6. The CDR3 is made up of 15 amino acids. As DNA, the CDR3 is TGCAGCGTTGAAGACCCGGGACAGGGCTTTGAAAAACTGTTTTTT. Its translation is CSVEDPGQGFEKLFF.